This T cell receptor beta chain appears in the sequencing data of a study of blood T cell repertoires in COVID-19. About the research overall: Sites across the United States, Italy and Spain contributed samples from acute and convalescent COVID-19. Sample material is recorded as cDNA or gDNA derived from T cells, B-cell-depleted T cells, or PBMCs.

A note on this clone: The DNA is omitted, as the CDR3 cannot be located on it reliably, and the CDR3 follows TCRdb's listing.

In the source study's methods: Quantification of nucleated cells was approximated via reference gene primer amplification. The data were produced by immunoSEQ multiplex PCR, yet TCRdb's version contains in-frame clones alone and is incomplete. The V and J calls and clone size come from that table; D and trimming were worked out from the DNA. The sample lists roughly 230,000 clones, 75% to 85% occurring once. A total of 14 residues make up the CDR3, ends included. CDR1 SGDLS and CDR2 YYNGEE come from the germline V gene. Sequenced material: peripheral blood. This chain uses TRBV9 with TRBJ2-1; the D call of TRBD2 is as the table states it, not checked on the DNA. The receptor was isolated from a man aged 45-60 years with COVID-19, enrolled during active disease. CDR3 in amino acids: CASSVAGGAGSPFF.